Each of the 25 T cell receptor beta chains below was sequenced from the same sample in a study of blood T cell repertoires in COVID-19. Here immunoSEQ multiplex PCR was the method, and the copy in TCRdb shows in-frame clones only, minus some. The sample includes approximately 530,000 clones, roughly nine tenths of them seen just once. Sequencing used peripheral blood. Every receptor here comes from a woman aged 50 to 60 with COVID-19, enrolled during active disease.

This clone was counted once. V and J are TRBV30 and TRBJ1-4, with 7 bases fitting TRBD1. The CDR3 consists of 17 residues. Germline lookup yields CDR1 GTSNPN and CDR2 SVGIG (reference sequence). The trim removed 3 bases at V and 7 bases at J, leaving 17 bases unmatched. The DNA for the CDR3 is TGTGCCTGGAGCCCCGAGGGGGCCGCCCGGAGAGGTGAAAAACTGTTTTTT. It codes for CAWSPEGAARRGEKLFF.

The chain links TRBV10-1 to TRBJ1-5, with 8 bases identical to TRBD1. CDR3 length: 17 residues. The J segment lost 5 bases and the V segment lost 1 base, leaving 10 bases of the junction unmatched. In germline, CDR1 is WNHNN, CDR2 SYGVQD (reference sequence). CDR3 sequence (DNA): TGCGCCAGCAGTGAGTTGGACAGGGATTTACCCCATCAGCCCCAGCATTTT. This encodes CASSELDRDLPHQPQHF.

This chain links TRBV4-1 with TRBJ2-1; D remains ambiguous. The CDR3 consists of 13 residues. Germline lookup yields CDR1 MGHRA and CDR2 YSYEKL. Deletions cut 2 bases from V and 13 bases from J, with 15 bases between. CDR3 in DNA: TGCGCCAGCAGCCAATCCGCGGTCGCTACTCAGTTCTTC. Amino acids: CASSQSAVATQFF.

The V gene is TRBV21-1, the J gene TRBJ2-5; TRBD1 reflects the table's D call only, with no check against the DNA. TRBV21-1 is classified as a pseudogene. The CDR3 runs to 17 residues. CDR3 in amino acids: CASSETGTRAFQETQYF. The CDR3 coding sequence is TGTGCCAGCAGCGAAACCGGGACACGAGCCTTCCAAGAGACCCAGTACTTC.

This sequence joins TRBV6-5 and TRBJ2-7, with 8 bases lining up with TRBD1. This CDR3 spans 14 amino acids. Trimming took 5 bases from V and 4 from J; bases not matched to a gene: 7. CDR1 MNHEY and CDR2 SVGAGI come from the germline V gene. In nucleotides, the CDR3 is TGTGCCAGCAGTCGACAGGGGCAGAGGTACGAGCAGTACTTC. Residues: CASSRQGQRYEQYF.

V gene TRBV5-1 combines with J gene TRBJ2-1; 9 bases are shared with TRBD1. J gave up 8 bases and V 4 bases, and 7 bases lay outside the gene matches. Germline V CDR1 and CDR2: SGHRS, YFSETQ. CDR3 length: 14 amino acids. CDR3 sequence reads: CASSRGTGYDEQFF. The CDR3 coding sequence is TGCGCCAGCAGCCGCGGGACAGGGTATGATGAGCAGTTCTTC.

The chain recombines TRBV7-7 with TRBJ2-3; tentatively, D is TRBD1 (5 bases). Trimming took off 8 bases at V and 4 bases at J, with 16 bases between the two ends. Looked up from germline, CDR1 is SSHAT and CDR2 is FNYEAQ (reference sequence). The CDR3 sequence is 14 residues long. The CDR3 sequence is CASAARGGSDTQYF. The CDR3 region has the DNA TGTGCCAGCGCTGCTAGGGGCGGATCAGATACGCAGTATTTT. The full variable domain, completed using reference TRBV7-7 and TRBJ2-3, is GAGVSQSPRYKVTKRGQDVTLRCDPISSHATLYWYQQALGQGPEFLTYFNYEAQPDKSGLPSDRFSAERPEGSISTLTIQRTEQRDSAMYRCASAARGGSDTQYFGPGTRLTVL.

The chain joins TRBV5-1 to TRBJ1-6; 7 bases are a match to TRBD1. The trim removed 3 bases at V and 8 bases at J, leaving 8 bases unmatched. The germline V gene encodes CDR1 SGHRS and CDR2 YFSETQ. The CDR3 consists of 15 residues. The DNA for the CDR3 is TGCGCCAGCAGCTCCGGGGACAGTAGGGATTCACCCCTCCACTTT. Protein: CASSSGDSRDSPLHF.

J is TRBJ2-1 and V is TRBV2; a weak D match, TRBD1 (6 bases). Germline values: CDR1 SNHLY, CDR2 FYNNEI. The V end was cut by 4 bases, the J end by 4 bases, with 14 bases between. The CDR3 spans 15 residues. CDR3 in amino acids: CASSVGAKSYNEQFF. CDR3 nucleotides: TGTGCCAGCAGTGTGGGGGCGAAGTCATACAATGAGCAGTTCTTC.

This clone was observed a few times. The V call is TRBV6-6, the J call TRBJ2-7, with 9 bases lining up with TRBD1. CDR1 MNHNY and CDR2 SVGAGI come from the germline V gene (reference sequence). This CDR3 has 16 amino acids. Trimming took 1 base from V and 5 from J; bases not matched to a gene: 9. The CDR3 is CASSYLNLQGANEQYF. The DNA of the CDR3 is TGTGCCAGCAGTTACTTGAATCTACAGGGGGCGAACGAGCAGTACTTC.

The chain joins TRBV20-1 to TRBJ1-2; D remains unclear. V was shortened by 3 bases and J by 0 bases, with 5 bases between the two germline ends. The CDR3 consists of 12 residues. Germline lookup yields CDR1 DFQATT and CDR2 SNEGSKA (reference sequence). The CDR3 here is CSASRANYGYTF. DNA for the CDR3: TGCAGTGCTAGTAGAGCTAACTATGGCTACACCTTC.

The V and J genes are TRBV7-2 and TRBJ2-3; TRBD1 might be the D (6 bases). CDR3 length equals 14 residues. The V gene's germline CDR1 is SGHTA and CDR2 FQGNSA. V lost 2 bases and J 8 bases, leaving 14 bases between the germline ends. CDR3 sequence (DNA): TGTGCCAGCAGCTTATTCCAGGGGCCAGGTACGCAGTATTTT. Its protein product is CASSLFQGPGTQYF.

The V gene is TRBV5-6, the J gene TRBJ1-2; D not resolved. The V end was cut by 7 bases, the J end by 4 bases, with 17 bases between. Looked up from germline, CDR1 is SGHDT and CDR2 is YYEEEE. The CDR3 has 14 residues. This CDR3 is CASGLATSVYGYTF. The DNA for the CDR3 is TGTGCCAGCGGCCTGGCGACATCCGTCTATGGCTACACCTTC. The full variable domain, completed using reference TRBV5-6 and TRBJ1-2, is DAGVTQSPTHLIKTRGQQVTLRCSPKSGHDTVSWYQQALGQGPQFIFQYYEEEERQRGNFPDRFSGHQFPNYSSELNVNALLLGDSALYLCASGLATSVYGYTFGSGTRLTVV.

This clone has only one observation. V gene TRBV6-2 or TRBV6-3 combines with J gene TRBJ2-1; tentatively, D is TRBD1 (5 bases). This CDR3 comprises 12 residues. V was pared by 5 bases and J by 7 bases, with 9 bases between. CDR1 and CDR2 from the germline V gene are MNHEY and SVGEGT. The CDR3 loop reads CASSNQGNEQFF. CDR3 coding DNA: TGTGCCAGCAGTAACCAGGGTAATGAGCAGTTCTTC.

This chain's CDR3 is CASSIVPGMNTEAFF. The CDR3 coding sequence is TGTGCCAGTAGTATAGTTCCAGGGATGAACACTGAAGCTTTCTTT. The chain combines TRBV19 with TRBJ1-1; D possibly corresponds to TRBD1 (5 bases). Germline V gives CDR1 LNHDA, CDR2 SQIVND (reference sequence). The CDR3 totals 15 residues. V shed 1 base and J shed 0 bases, with 9 bases lying between them. The variable domain in full, with the rest retrieved from reference TRBV19 and TRBJ1-1, is DGGITQSPKYLFRKEGQNVTLSCEQNLNHDAMYWYRQDPGQGLRLIYYSQIVNDFQKGDIAEGYSVSREKKESFPLTVTSAQKNPTAFYLCASSIVPGMNTEAFFGQGTRLTVV.

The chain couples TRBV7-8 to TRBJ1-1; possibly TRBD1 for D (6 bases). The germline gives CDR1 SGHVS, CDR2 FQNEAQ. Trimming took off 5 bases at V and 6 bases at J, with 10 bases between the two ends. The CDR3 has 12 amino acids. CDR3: CASSRNRAEAFF. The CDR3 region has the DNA TGTGCCAGCAGCCGTAACAGGGCTGAAGCTTTCTTT.

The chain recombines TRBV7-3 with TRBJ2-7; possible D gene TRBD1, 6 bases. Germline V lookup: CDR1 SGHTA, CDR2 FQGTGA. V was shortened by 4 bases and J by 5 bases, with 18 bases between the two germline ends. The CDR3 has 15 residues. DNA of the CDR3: TGTGCCAGCAGCTCTCCACGGACAGAAGGGGACGAGCAGTACTTC. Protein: CASSSPRTEGDEQYF.

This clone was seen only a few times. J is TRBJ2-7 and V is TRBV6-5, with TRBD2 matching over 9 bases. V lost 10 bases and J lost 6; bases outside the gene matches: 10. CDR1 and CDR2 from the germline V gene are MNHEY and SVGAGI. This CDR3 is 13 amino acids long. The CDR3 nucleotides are TGTGCCACCGGGGGGAGAGCGGGAGGCGAGCAGTACTTC. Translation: CATGGRAGGEQYF.

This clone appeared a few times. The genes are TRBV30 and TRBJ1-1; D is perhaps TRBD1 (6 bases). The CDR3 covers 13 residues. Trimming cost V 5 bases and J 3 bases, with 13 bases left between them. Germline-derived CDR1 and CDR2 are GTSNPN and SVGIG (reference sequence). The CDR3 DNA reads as TGTGCCTGGGCCCACAGGGCCCACACTGAAGCTTTCTTT. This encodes CAWAHRAHTEAFF.

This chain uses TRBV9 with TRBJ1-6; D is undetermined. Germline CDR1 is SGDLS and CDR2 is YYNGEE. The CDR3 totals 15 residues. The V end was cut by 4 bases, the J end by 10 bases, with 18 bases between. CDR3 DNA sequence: TGTGCCAGCAGCCCCCGAAGAGGAGGAGACTCACCCCTCCACTTT. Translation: CASSPRRGGDSPLHF.

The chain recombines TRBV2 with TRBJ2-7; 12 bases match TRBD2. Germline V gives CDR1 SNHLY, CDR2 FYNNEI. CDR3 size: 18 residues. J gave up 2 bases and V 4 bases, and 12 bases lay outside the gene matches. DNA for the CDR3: TGTGCCAGCAGTGTGTTCTCTAGCGGGGGGGATTATACCTACGAGCAGTACTTC. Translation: CASSVFSSGGDYTYEQYF.

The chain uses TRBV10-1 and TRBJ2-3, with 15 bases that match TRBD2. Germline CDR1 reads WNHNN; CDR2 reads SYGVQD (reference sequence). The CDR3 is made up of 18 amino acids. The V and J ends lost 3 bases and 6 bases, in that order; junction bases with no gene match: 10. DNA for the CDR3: TGCGCCAGCAGTGATAGAAAGGGACTAGCGGGGGGTATGGATACGCAGTATTTT. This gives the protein CASSDRKGLAGGMDTQYF.

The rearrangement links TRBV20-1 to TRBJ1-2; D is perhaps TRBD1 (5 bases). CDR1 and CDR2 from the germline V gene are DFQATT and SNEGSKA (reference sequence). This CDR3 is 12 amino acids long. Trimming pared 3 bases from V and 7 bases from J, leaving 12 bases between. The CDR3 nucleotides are TGCAGTGCTAGTAGGTCAGGGTTTGGCTACACCTTC. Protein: CSASRSGFGYTF.

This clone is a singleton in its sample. The CDR3 reads CASSFGQNNEQFF. DNA of the CDR3: TGTGCCAGCAGCTTTGGACAGAACAATGAGCAGTTCTTC. The J gene is TRBJ2-1, the V gene TRBV7-9, with a tentative D call TRBD1 (6 bases). V lost 3 bases, J lost 5 bases, and 8 bases lay in between. This CDR3 has 13 residues. Germline V lookup: CDR1 SEHNR, CDR2 FQNEAQ (reference sequence). Together with reference TRBV7-9 and TRBJ2-1, the CDR3 gives the full variable domain: DTGVSQNPRHKITKRGQNVTFRCDPISEHNRLYWYRQTLGQGPEFLTYFQNEAQLEKSRLLSDRFSAERPKGSFSTLEIQRTEQGDSAMYLCASSFGQNNEQFFGPGTRLTVL.

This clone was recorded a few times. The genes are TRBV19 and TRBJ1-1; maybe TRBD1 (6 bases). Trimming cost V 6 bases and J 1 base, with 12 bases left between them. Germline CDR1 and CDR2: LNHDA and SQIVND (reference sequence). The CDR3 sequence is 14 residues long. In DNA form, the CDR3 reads TGTGCCAGTAGAGTGGGGGCGAAGAACACTGAAGCTTTCTTT. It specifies CASRVGAKNTEAFF.